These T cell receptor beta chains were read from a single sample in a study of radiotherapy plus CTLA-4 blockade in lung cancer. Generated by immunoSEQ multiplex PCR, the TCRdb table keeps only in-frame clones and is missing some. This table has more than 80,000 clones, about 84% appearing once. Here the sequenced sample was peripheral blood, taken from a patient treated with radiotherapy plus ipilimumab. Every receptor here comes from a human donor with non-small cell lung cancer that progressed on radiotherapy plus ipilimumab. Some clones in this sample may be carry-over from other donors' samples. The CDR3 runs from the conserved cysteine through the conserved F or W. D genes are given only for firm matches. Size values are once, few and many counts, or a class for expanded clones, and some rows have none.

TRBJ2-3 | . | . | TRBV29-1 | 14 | CSVEGGRGADTQYF | TGCAGCGTTGAAGGAGGCAGGGGGGCCGATACGCAGTATTTT
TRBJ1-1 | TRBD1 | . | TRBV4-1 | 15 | CASSRKSKQGTEAFF | TGCGCCAGCAGCCGGAAATCAAAACAGGGGACTGAAGCTTTCTTT
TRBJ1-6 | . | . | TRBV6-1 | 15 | CASSSTLYENSPLHF | TGTGCCAGCAGTTCCACCTTATACGAGAATTCACCCCTCCACTTT
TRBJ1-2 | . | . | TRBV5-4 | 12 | CASSLAGYGYTF | TGTGCCAGCAGCTTAGCCGGATATGGCTACACCTTC
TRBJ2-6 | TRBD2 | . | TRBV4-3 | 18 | CASSKLAGAHSGANVLTF | TGCGCCAGCAGCAAACTAGCGGGGGCTCACTCTGGGGCCAACGTCCTGACTTTC
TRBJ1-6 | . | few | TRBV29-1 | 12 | CSVEGGNSPLHF | TGCAGCGTTGAAGGGGGCAATTCACCCCTCCACTTT
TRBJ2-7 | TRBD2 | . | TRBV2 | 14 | CASRGGTSWGEQYF | TGTGCCAGCAGGGGTGGGACTAGCTGGGGCGAGCAGTACTTC
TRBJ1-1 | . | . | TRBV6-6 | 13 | CASSHPSRGEAFF | TGTGCCAGCAGTCACCCCAGTAGGGGAGAAGCTTTCTTT
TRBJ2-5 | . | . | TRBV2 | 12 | CAQGLGRETQYF | TGTGCCCAGGGGCTAGGTAGAGAGACCCAGTACTTC
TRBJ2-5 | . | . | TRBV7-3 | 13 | CASSPSSSETQYF | TGTGCCAGCAGCCCCAGTAGCTCGGAGACCCAGTACTTC
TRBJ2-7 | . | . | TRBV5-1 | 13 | CASSLIGTYEQYF | TGCGCCAGCAGCTTGATCGGTACCTACGAGCAGTACTTC
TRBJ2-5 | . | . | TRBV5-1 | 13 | CASSLRGQETQYF | TGCGCCAGCAGCTTGCGCGGGCAAGAGACCCAGTACTTC
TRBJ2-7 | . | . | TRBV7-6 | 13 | CASSLGQIYEQYF | TGTGCCAGCAGTCTCGGACAGATCTACGAGCAGTACTTC
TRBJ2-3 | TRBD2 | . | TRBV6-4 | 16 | CASSEERGGSTDTQYF | TGTGCCAGCAGTGAGGAGCGGGGGGGCTCCACAGATACGCAGTATTTT
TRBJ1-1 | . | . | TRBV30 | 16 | CAWTRHRLNSNTEAFF | TGTGCCTGGACCAGGCACAGGCTAAATTCTAACACTGAAGCTTTCTTT
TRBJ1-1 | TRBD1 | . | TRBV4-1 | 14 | CASSLDRENTEAFF | TGCGCCAGCAGCCTGGACAGGGAGAACACTGAAGCTTTCTTT
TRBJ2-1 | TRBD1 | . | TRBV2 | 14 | CASSQTGPYNEQFF | TGTGCCAGCAGCCAGACAGGGCCCTACAATGAGCAGTTCTTC
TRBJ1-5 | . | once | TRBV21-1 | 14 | CASRGRQWDQPQHF | TGTGCCAGCAGGGGGAGACAGTGGGATCAGCCCCAGCATTTT
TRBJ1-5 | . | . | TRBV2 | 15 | CASSEPYSGNQPQHF | TGTGCCAGCAGTGAACCCTACTCGGGCAATCAGCCCCAGCATTTT
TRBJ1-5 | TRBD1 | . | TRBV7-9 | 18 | CASSLGGQGMGSNQPQHF | TGTGCCAGCAGCTTAGGGGGACAGGGGATGGGGAGCAATCAGCCCCAGCATTTT
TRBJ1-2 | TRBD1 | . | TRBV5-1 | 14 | CASSGQGANYGYTF | TGCGCCAGCAGCGGACAGGGGGCTAACTATGGCTACACCTTC
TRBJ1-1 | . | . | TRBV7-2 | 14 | CASSFRQMNTEAFF | TGTGCCAGCAGCTTTCGACAAATGAACACTGAAGCTTTCTTT
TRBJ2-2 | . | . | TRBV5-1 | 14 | CASSFAGDSGELFF | TGCGCCAGCAGCTTTGCAGGGGATTCCGGGGAGCTGTTTTTT
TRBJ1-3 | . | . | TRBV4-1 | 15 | CASSQDPNRGNTIYF | TGCGCCAGCAGCCAAGATCCCAACAGAGGAAACACCATATATTTT